What follows are 13 T cell receptor beta chains derived from one specimen sequenced in a study of cytomegalovirus exposure and HLA in healthy donors. The PCR made use of 60 Vbeta and 13 Jbeta primers. The protocol was immunoSEQ multiplex PCR, while the TCRdb copy is restricted to in-frame clones and leaves out a portion. The sample lists 100,000 or so clones; about 81% were seen once. The sample comprised PBMCs. The receptor source for this set is a man aged 35-49 years in good health and CMV-seronegative.

This chain joins TRBV7-8 and TRBJ1-2; D is ambiguous. The CDR3 length is 13 residues. V was shortened by 4 bases and J by 8 bases, with 14 bases between the two germline ends. The germline V gene has CDR1 SGHVS and CDR2 FQNEAQ. This chain's CDR3 is CASSSASTGGYTF. The CDR3 DNA reads as TGTGCCAGCAGCTCAGCCTCGACCGGGGGCTACACCTTC.

The gene calls are TRBV9 and TRBJ2-2; no clear D gene. This CDR3 has 14 residues. Germline values: CDR1 SGDLS, CDR2 YYNGEE. The V and J ends lost 3 bases and 4 bases respectively, with 10 bases between them. CDR3 nucleotides: TGTGCCAGCAGCGAATCCCCATCCACCGGGGAGCTGTTTTTT. Its protein is CASSESPSTGELFF.

The chain has TRBV4-1 and TRBJ1-4; D gene uncertain. Germline V CDR1 and CDR2: MGHRA, YSYEKL. The CDR3 covers 15 residues. V lost 4 bases to trimming and J lost 0 bases, with 9 bases between them. CDR3 loop: CASSRHSATNEKLFF. DNA for the CDR3: TGCGCCAGCAGCCGACACAGTGCAACTAATGAAAAACTGTTTTTT.

This clone was picked up a small number of times. The chain has TRBV5-1 and TRBJ2-5; 9 nucleotides align to TRBD2. J gave up 1 base and V 1 base, and 5 bases lay outside the gene matches. The CDR3 has 16 amino acids. CDR1 and CDR2 (germline): SGHRS, YFSETQ. The CDR3 sequence: CASSLRSGGFQETQYF. The CDR3 nucleotides are TGCGCCAGCAGCTTGAGGAGCGGGGGGTTCCAAGAGACCCAGTACTTC.

The CDR3 nucleotides are TGCGCCAGCAGCCCATTGGGCAGTCTAGCCAAAAACATTCAGTACTTC. This translates into CASSPLGSLAKNIQYF. V and J are TRBV5-1 and TRBJ2-4; D is ambiguous. Trimming pared 4 bases from V and 0 bases from J, leaving 14 bases between. The length of the CDR3 is 16 residues. From germline, CDR1 is SGHRS and CDR2 YFSETQ.

The V and J genes are TRBV7-8 and TRBJ2-7, with D perhaps matching TRBD1 or TRBD2 (9 bases each). This CDR3 contains 18 residues. Looked up from germline, CDR1 is SGHVS and CDR2 is FQNEAQ. Trimming removed 6 bases at V and 1 base at J, with 25 bases between. Written as DNA, the CDR3 is TGTGCCAGCAGACCAAACAGGGGGCCTAGCGGGGTGTCCTACGAGCAGTACTTC. It encodes CASRPNRGPSGVSYEQYF.

This clone was picked up one time. The chain is built from TRBV6-1 and TRBJ2-2; TRBD1 agrees at 8 bases. CDR3 length: 15 amino acids. Trimming cost V 9 bases and J 6 bases; bases outside gene matches: 12. Per the germline V gene, CDR1 is MNHNS and CDR2 is SASEGT. CDR3 loop: CASNSGTGLAGELFF. As DNA, the CDR3 is TGTGCCAGTAATTCCGGGACAGGTTTGGCCGGGGAGCTGTTTTTT.

The V gene is TRBV15, the J gene TRBJ2-6; no reliable D call. The length of the CDR3 is 19 residues. In germline, CDR1 is LNHNV, CDR2 YYDKDF (reference sequence). The germline V and J ends were trimmed by 0 bases and 3 bases, with 18 bases remaining between them. CDR3: CATSRDTPGRSNGANVLTF. The CDR3 DNA sequence: TGTGCCACCAGCAGAGATACTCCAGGCCGCTCCAATGGGGCCAACGTCCTGACTTTC.

This clone was observed a single time. The rearrangement joins TRBV11-3 to TRBJ2-1; 7 bases are shared with TRBD1. This CDR3 comprises 13 residues. Germline CDR1 reads SGHNT; CDR2 reads YENEEA. Trimming at V came to 4 bases and at J to 8 bases, leaving 5 bases not matched to a gene. CDR3 bases: TGTGCCAGCAGCTCAACAGGGGCTGATGAGCAGTTCTTC. This codes for CASSSTGADEQFF. The full variable domain, rest sourced from reference TRBV11-3 and TRBJ2-1, is EAGVVQSPRYKIIEKKQPVAFWCNPISGHNTLYWYLQNLGQGPELLIRYENEEAVDDSQLPKDRFSAERLKGVDSTLKIQPAELGDSAVYLCASSSTGADEQFFGPGTRLTVL.

The chain is built from TRBV28 and TRBJ2-5, with unresolved D. Looked up from germline, CDR1 is MDHEN and CDR2 is SYDVKM. The length of the CDR3 is 12 residues. Trimming took off 5 bases at V and 4 bases at J, with 8 bases between the two ends. The CDR3 bases are TGTGCCAGCAGTATCTCCTTAGAGACCCAGTACTTC. Its translation: CASSISLETQYF.

This clone appeared a few times. The V call is TRBV2, the J call TRBJ2-7; TRBD1 is a possible D gene (5 bases). Trimming took off 1 base at V and 1 base at J, with 8 bases between the two ends. CDR1 and CDR2 from the germline V gene are SNHLY and FYNNEI. This CDR3 spans 14 amino acids. The CDR3 bases are TGTGCCAGCAGTGAAGGGCAGGGTTCCTACGAGCAGTACTTC. Translation gives CASSEGQGSYEQYF.

The chain recombines TRBV9 with TRBJ2-7, with 9 nucleotides matching TRBD1. The CDR3 spans 14 residues. Germline CDR1 reads SGDLS; CDR2 reads YYNGEE. V lost 2 bases, J lost 5 bases, and 5 bases stayed unmatched. The CDR3 is CASSVRDRADEQYF. DNA of the CDR3: TGTGCCAGCAGCGTCCGGGACAGGGCAGACGAGCAGTACTTC.

The V and J genes are TRBV11-2 and TRBJ2-5, with D perhaps matching TRBD1 (5 bases). The J call may be wrong; the DNA end is better matched by TRBJ2-7. Germline V CDR1 and CDR2: SGHAT, FQNNGV. This CDR3 is 13 amino acids long. The CDR3 sequence is CASSLGGPYEQYF. Written as DNA, the CDR3 is TGTGCCAGCAGCTTAGGGGGCCCCTACGAGCAGTACTTC.